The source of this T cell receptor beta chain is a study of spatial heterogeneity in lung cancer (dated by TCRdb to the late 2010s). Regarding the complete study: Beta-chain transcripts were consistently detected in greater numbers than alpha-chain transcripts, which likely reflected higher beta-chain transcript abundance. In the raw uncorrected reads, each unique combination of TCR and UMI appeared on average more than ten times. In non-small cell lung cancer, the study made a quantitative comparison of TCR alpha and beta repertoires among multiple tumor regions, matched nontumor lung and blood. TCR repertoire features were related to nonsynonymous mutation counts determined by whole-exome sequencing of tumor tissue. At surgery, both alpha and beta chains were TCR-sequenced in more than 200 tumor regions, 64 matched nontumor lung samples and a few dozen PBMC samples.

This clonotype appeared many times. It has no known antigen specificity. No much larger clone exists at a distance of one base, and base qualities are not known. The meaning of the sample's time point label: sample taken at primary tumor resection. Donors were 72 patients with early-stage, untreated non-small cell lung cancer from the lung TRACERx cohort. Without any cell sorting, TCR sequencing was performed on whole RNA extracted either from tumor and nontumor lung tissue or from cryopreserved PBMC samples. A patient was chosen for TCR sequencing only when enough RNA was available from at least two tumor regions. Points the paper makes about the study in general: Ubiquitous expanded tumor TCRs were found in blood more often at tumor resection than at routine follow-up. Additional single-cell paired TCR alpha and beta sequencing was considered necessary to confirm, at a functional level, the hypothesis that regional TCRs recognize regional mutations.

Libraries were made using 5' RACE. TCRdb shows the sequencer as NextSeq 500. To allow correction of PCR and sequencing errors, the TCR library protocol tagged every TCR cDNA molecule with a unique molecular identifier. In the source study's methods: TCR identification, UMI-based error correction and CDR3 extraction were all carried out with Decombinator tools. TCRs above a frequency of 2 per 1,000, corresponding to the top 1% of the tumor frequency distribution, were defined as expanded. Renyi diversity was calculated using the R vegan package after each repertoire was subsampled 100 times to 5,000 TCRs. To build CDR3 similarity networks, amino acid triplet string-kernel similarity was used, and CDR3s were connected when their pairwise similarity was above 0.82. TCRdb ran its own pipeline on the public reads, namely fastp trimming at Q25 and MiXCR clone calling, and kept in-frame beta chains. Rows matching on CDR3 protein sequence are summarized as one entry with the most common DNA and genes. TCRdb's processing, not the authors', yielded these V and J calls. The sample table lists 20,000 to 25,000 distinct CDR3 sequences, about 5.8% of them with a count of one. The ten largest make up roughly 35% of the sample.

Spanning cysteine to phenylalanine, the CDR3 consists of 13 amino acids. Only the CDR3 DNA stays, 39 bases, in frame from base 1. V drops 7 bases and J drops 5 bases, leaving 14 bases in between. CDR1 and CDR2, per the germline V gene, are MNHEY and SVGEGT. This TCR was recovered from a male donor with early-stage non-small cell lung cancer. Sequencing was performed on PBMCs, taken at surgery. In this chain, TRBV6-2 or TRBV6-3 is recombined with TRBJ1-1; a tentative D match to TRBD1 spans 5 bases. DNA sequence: TGTGCCAGCACTAACATGGGGGGTACTGAAGCTTTCTTT. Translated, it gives CASTNMGGTEAFF.